This TCR beta chain stems from a study of T cells in Graves' hyperthyroidism and ophthalmopathy. About this clonotype itself: What it recognizes is unknown.

Diagnostic decisions used clinical symptoms, serum thyroxine and TRAb, thyroid ultrasound and orbital computed tomography. Findings and caveats of the study: Progression to ophthalmopathy was predicted a median of roughly 6.5 months early. Appearing also in blood were most of the thyroid clonotypes expanded above 0.001.

The CDR3 is made up of 15 amino acids. Germline assignment: CDR1 LNHDA and CDR2 SQIVND (reference sequence). V was cut by 7 bases and J by 0 bases, with 15 bases left in between. TCR beta CDR3 regions were amplified from RNA. HTBI primers were employed in a first-round RT-PCR of the TCR CDR3. TCRdb ran MiXCR on the multiplex PCR reads and lists one entry per CDR3 protein. This sample has some 690,000 distinct CDR3 sequences, with approximately 15% found just once. J is TRBJ1-1 and V is TRBV19; D gene ambiguous. The sequenced material came from blood. This clonotype originated in a man aged 45-65 years with Graves' hyperthyroidism. The CDR3 nucleotides read TGTGCCAGTATTGACGACCCTTATATGAACACTGAAGCTTTCTTT. Its protein is CASIDDPYMNTEAFF.